The 25 T cell receptor beta chains reported below all come from one sample, sequenced in a study of cytomegalovirus exposure and HLA in healthy donors. Produced via immunoSEQ multiplex PCR; TCRdb's table is partial and in-frame only. The table records roughly 200,000 clones, about 80% of them present only once. The sample consisted of PBMCs. These receptors were collected from a woman aged 18-35 years in good health and CMV-seropositive.

The sample holds a few counts of this clone. The V and J genes are TRBV27 and TRBJ1-1; a weak D match, TRBD1 (6 bases). The V gene's germline CDR1 is MNHEY and CDR2 SMNVEV (reference sequence). The V and J ends lost 7 bases and 2 bases respectively, with 17 bases between them. This CDR3 is 15 amino acids long. The CDR3 region is CASTPRGAINTEAFF. The CDR3 nucleotides are TGTGCCAGCACCCCCCGGGGGGCCATAAACACTGAAGCTTTCTTT.

This rearrangement joins TRBV7-9 to TRBJ2-1; D is possibly TRBD1 (6 bases). Germline V gene sequence: CDR1 SEHNR, CDR2 FQNEAQ (reference sequence). The CDR3 runs 11 residues. V dropped 9 bases and J dropped 9 bases, with 12 bases sitting between them. The CDR3 protein is CASTQGSEQFF. CDR3 nucleotide sequence: TGTGCCAGTACACAGGGTAGTGAGCAGTTCTTC.

The J gene is TRBJ1-2, the V gene TRBV5-6; 10 bases align to TRBD1. The CDR3 is 14 residues long. In germline, CDR1 is SGHDT, CDR2 YYEEEE. V dropped 4 bases and J dropped 7; count of bases not matched to a gene: 7. The CDR3 bases are TGTGCCAGCAGCGCTTGGGACAGGGGTAGTGGCTACACCTTC. Translation: CASSAWDRGSGYTF.

This sequence joins TRBV6-5 and TRBJ1-1; D ambiguous. Trimming shortened V by 6 bases and J by 1 base, and 9 bases separated the two germline ends. CDR1 and CDR2 from the germline V gene are MNHEY and SVGAGI. This CDR3 region has 13 residues. For the CDR3, the DNA is TGTGCCAGCAGCTTCGGGTCGAACACTGAAGCTTTCTTT. It yields the protein CASSFGSNTEAFF.

The chain's CDR3 is CASSLRTGASYEQYF. CDR3 sequence (DNA): TGCGCCAGCAGCTTAAGGACAGGGGCCTCCTACGAGCAGTACTTC. The chain combines TRBV5-1 with TRBJ2-7, with TRBD1 matching 9 bases. Germline-derived CDR1 and CDR2 are SGHRS and YFSETQ. The CDR3 is made up of 15 amino acids. V gave up 2 bases and J gave up 0 bases; unmatched junction bases: 3.

V is TRBV2 and J is TRBJ2-7; 7 positions agree with TRBD1. The V gene end was trimmed by 10 bases and the J gene end by 3 bases; junction bases not matched to a gene: 9. Germline values: CDR1 SNHLY, CDR2 FYNNEI. This CDR3 has 13 amino acids. The CDR3 is CAIGQDVGYEQYF. The CDR3 region has the DNA TGTGCCATCGGACAGGACGTAGGCTACGAGCAGTACTTC.

The V and J genes are TRBV10-3 and TRBJ2-7; the match to TRBD2 covers 8 bases. This CDR3 has 14 amino acids. Per germline, CDR1 ENHRY and CDR2 SYGVKD. Losses at the gene ends were 3 bases for V and 2 bases for J; bases not matched to a gene: 3. CDR3 sequence reads: CAISDGGAAYEQYF. The CDR3 DNA follows: TGTGCCATCAGTGACGGGGGGGCGGCCTACGAGCAGTACTTC.

The genes are TRBV7-9 and TRBJ2-3, with 8 bases lining up with TRBD2. Germline CDR1 is SEHNR and CDR2 is FQNEAQ (reference sequence). V lost 1 base and J lost 2; bases outside the gene matches: 5. The CDR3 loop spans 16 amino acids. The CDR3 DNA is TGTGCCAGCAGCTTAGGGGCTAGCGGGCCCACAGATACGCAGTATTTT. Residues: CASSLGASGPTDTQYF.

The V call is TRBV5-6, the J call TRBJ2-5; D may be TRBD2 (5 bases). Germline CDR1 is SGHDT and CDR2 is YYEEEE. The CDR3 loop spans 13 amino acids. Trimming pared 4 bases from V and 5 bases from J, leaving 12 bases between. CDR3 residues: CASSPWERETQYF. The CDR3 region has the DNA TGTGCCAGCAGCCCCTGGGAGCGGGAGACCCAGTACTTC.

The DNA of the CDR3 is TGTGCCAGCAGTGCCGGGACAGGGGTTAAAGAGCAGTACTTC. Its translation is CASSAGTGVKEQYF. The gene calls are TRBV6-1 and TRBJ2-7, with TRBD1 matching over 10 bases. The CDR3 loop spans 14 amino acids. The trim removed 4 bases at V and 7 bases at J, leaving 7 bases unmatched. The germline V gene encodes CDR1 MNHNS and CDR2 SASEGT.

This clone is a singleton in its sample. The rearrangement joins TRBV6-5 to TRBJ1-2; 7 nucleotides align to TRBD1. The CDR3 extends over 12 amino acids. V lost 6 bases and J lost 6; bases outside the gene matches: 4. In germline, CDR1 is MNHEY, CDR2 SVGAGI. The CDR3 region has the DNA TGTGCCAGCAGCGGACAGGTTCATGGCTACACCTTC. Its translation is CASSGQVHGYTF.

The chain joins TRBV19 to TRBJ1-6; tentative D call: TRBD1 (6 bases). The V gene lost 4 bases and the J gene lost 0 bases, with 13 bases spanning the gap. Per germline, CDR1 LNHDA and CDR2 SQIVND (reference sequence). The CDR3 is 17 residues long. The CDR3 spells CASSTRQESSYNSPLHF. Here the CDR3 DNA reads TGTGCCAGTAGTACCCGACAGGAGAGCTCCTATAATTCACCCCTCCACTTT.

This clone occurred a few times. CDR3 bases: TGTGCCAGCACTTACGGTACGGGAGCAAACATTCAGTACTTC. It yields the protein CASTYGTGANIQYF. This chain connects TRBV6-1 to TRBJ2-4; the D gene is possibly TRBD2 (6 bases). There are 14 residues in the CDR3. V was cut by 7 bases and J by 6 bases, with 16 bases left in between. CDR1 is MNHNS and CDR2 is SASEGT in the germline V gene.

This clone was seen once. This chain connects TRBV6-6 to TRBJ1-1; 7 nucleotides agree with TRBD1. Germline V CDR1 and CDR2: MNHNY, SVGAGI (reference sequence). With V trimmed by 6 bases and J by 1 base, 11 bases remained unmatched. The CDR3 has 16 residues. The CDR3 protein is CASRPRTGGGNTEAFF. CDR3 coding DNA: TGTGCCAGCAGACCCAGGACAGGTGGGGGGAACACTGAAGCTTTCTTT.

This sequence joins TRBV5-4 and TRBJ1-2; D is undetermined. Trimming cost V 1 base and J 3 bases, with 4 bases left between them. Germline V lookup: CDR1 SGHNT, CDR2 YYREEE (reference sequence). CDR3 size: 12 residues. For the CDR3, the DNA is TGTGCCAGCAGCTTGACTGACTATGGCTACACCTTC. Translation gives CASSLTDYGYTF. Full variable domain (remainder filled in from reference TRBV5-4 and TRBJ1-2): ETGVTQSPTHLIKTRGQQVTLRCSSQSGHNTVSWYQQALGQGPQFIFQYYREEENGRGNFPPRFSGLQFPNYSSELNVNALELDDSALYLCASSLTDYGYTFGSGTRLTVV.

The V and J genes are TRBV5-1 and TRBJ1-3; D is uncertain. V was trimmed by 4 bases and J by 2 bases, leaving 13 bases between them. Germline assignment: CDR1 SGHRS and CDR2 YFSETQ. This CDR3 contains 15 residues. The CDR3 nucleotides read TGCGCCAGCAGCCCAACGCCACTAGCTGGAAACACCATATATTTT. Protein product: CASSPTPLAGNTIYF.

As regards this clone: The junction and the germline gene differ at one end; a read error may be behind it. This chain links TRBV13 with TRBJ1-1, with D perhaps matching TRBD1 (5 bases). This CDR3 is 11 amino acids long. Germline V gives CDR1 PRHDT, CDR2 FYEKMQ (reference sequence). CDR3 loop: CASSPGTEAFF. In DNA, the CDR3 is TGTGCCAGCAGCCCAGGGACTGAGGCTTTCTTT.

The chain joins TRBV6-1 to TRBJ2-5, with D perhaps matching TRBD2 (6 bases). The CDR3 is 17 amino acids. V lost 3 bases, J lost 5 bases, and 22 bases lay in between. Looked up from germline, CDR1 is MNHNS and CDR2 is SASEGT. CDR3 bases: TGTGCCAGCAGTGATACGGGAGAAGTTGACACTCGGGAGACCCAGTACTTC. The encoded protein is CASSDTGEVDTRETQYF.

V is TRBV4-1 and J is TRBJ1-2; unclear D gene. The V and J ends lost 1 base and 8 bases respectively, with 11 bases between them. Germline V gives CDR1 MGHRA, CDR2 YSYEKL. CDR3 length: 13 amino acids. Here the CDR3 reads CASSQVGVFGYTF. DNA of the CDR3: TGCGCCAGCAGCCAAGTGGGCGTCTTCGGCTACACCTTC.

The genes are TRBV5-1 and TRBJ2-7; TRBD1 aligns across 10 bases. The V gene end was trimmed by 4 bases and the J gene end by 6 bases; junction bases not matched to a gene: 7. Germline V gene data show CDR1 as SGHRS and CDR2 as YFSETQ. CDR3 length: 14 amino acids. CDR3 loop: CASSLNRDRGEQYF. CDR3 DNA sequence: TGCGCCAGCAGCCTAAACCGGGACAGGGGCGAGCAGTACTTC.

This sequence joins TRBV6-5 and TRBJ2-7, with 8 positions matching TRBD1. The V segment lost 7 bases and the J segment 2 bases; nucleotides outside the gene matches: 7. The CDR3 is 14 amino acids. Germline V CDR1 and CDR2: MNHEY, SVGAGI. CDR3 coding DNA: TGTGCCAGCATAGGGGGGACAGGACCCTACGAGCAGTACTTC. It yields the protein CASIGGTGPYEQYF.

V and J are TRBV9 and TRBJ2-6; D is undetermined. Deletions cut 4 bases from V and 5 bases from J, with 7 bases between. The V gene's germline CDR1 is SGDLS and CDR2 YYNGEE. This CDR3 contains 13 residues. For the CDR3, the DNA is TGTGCCAGCAGCCCCCTTCGGGCCAACGTCCTGACTTTC. Encoded protein: CASSPLRANVLTF.

This sequence joins TRBV21-1 and TRBJ1-4; the table's D call TRBD1 went unverified against the DNA. TRBV21-1 is a pseudogene locus. This CDR3 is 19 amino acids long. The CDR3 DNA reads TGTGCCAGCAGCCCCCCGCCCACAGGGGGCAGTATGTACAATGAAAAACTGTTTTTT. Residues: CASSPPPTGGSMYNEKLFF.

The chain combines TRBV13 with TRBJ1-1, with a tentative D call TRBD1 (6 bases). Germline V gene sequence: CDR1 PRHDT, CDR2 FYEKMQ (reference sequence). V was pared by 2 bases and J by 1 base, with 14 bases between. This CDR3 has 16 residues. The DNA for the CDR3 is TGTGCCAGCAGCTTATACAGGGCGAGTGGGAACACTGAAGCTTTCTTT. Its protein product is CASSLYRASGNTEAFF.

The gene calls are TRBV15 and TRBJ2-1; 7 nucleotides align to TRBD1. V was clipped by 2 bases and J by 6 bases; unmatched bases: 13. Looked up from germline, CDR1 is LNHNV and CDR2 is YYDKDF (reference sequence). The CDR3 contains 17 residues. The CDR3 sequence is CATSRRQGPLLSNEQFF. The CDR3 DNA reads TGTGCCACCAGCAGACGACAGGGCCCCTTGTTGAGCAATGAGCAGTTCTTC.